The rows below give T cell receptor beta chains drawn from one sample of a study of T cell responses to AZD1222 COVID-19 vaccine. Sequencing was performed with immunoSEQ multiplex PCR; in TCRdb, only in-frame clones are kept and a portion is missing. The top ten clones hold about 50% of a sample with 85,000 to 110,000 clones, around 92% of them seen once. The source was peripheral blood, collected on day 0 of AZD1222 vaccination. The origin of the receptors is an adult in good health. CDR3s include the opening cysteine and the closing phenylalanine or tryptophan. The D gene is left open where the match is weak. Expanded clones get a size class; other rows say once, few or many, or leave the size out.

NA	TRBV7-2	NA	TRBJ1-1	TGTGCCAGCAGCTCAGGACCGCTGAACACTGAAGCTTTCTTT	CASSSGPLNTEAFF
once	TRBV9	TRBD1	TRBJ1-6	TGTGCCAGCAGCGCGGGACAGGGAAAAGAGAATTCACCCCTCCACTTT	CASSAGQGKENSPLHF
NA	TRBV10-3	TRBD1	TRBJ2-5	TGTGCCATCAGTGTAGGGGGCTCCCAAGAGACCCAGTACTTC	CAISVGGSQETQYF
NA	TRBV28	TRBD1	TRBJ2-7	TGTGCCAGCAGTGCGGACAGGGTCAACGAGCAGTACTTC	CASSADRVNEQYF
NA	TRBV11-2	NA	TRBJ2-2	TGTGCCAGCAGTTCGGACTTCTGGTACACCGGGGAGCTGTTTTTT	CASSSDFWYTGELFF
NA	TRBV28	NA	TRBJ1-5	TGTGCCAGCAGTTTTACGGACAGACTCAATCAGCCCCAGCATTTT	CASSFTDRLNQPQHF
few	TRBV2	NA	TRBJ1-4	TGTGCCAGCAGTGGGACAGCTGCAACTAATGAAAAACTGTTTTTT	CASSGTAATNEKLFF
NA	TRBV21-1	NA	TRBJ2-1	TGTGCCAGCAGTAAAAGGGGAGGGGACAGGGTCTACAATGAGCAGTTCTTC	CASSKRGGDRVYNEQFF
NA	TRBV2	NA	TRBJ2-7	TGTGCCAGCAGTGAGGGACTCCCCTATTGGGAGCAGTACTTC	CASSEGLPYWEQYF
NA	TRBV27	TRBD2	TRBJ2-3	TGTGCCAGCACCCGACTAGCGGGAGGGCCAGGTACGCAGTATTTT	CASTRLAGGPGTQYF
NA	TRBV6-5	TRBD2	TRBJ2-2	TGTGCCAGCAGTTACCCCCTAGCGGGAGGGACCGGGGAGCTGTTTTTT	CASSYPLAGGTGELFF
NA	TRBV27	NA	TRBJ1-2	TGTGCCAGCAGTTTATTAGGGGTTGGAGGGAACTATGGCTACACCTTC	CASSLLGVGGNYGYTF
NA	TRBV6-1	NA	TRBJ2-5	TGTGCCAGCAATACGGGCGGGTACCAAGAGACCCAGTACTTC	CASNTGGYQETQYF
NA	TRBV3-1/TRBV3-2	TRBD2	TRBJ2-7	TGTGCCAGCAGCCAGGAACGACTAGCGGGGCCCTACGAGCAGTACTTC	CASSQERLAGPYEQYF
NA	TRBV3-1/TRBV3-2	TRBD2	TRBJ2-7	TGTGCCAGCAGCCAAGGACGAGGCGGCAGCAGGACTAGCGGGAGGCTAGACGAGCAGTACTTC	CASSQGRGGSRTSGRLDEQYF
once	TRBV6-1	NA	TRBJ2-3	TGTGCCAGCACCTTACTCGAGGGTACTGATACGCAGTATTTT	CASTLLEGTDTQYF